One and the same sample provided the 28 T cell receptor beta chains below, sequenced in a study of OX40 agonist ivuxolimab in advanced cancers. Assay: immunoSEQ multiplex PCR; the TCRdb copy retains only in-frame clones and omits some. The sample lists about 79,000 clones, more than 90% occurring once. Specimen: CD4+ or CD8+ T cells sorted from blood, collected in a trial of the OX40 agonist ivuxolimab. The receptors originated from an adult with an advanced solid tumor such as melanoma, head and neck, liver or kidney cancer.

The V call is TRBV6-5, the J call TRBJ1-1, with D tentatively TRBD1 (5 bases). Trimming stripped 2 bases from V and 2 bases from J, with 12 bases between. The CDR3 runs to 15 residues. CDR1 is MNHEY, CDR2 SVGAGI, per germline. CDR3 residues: CASSYNGGTNTEAFF. The CDR3 nucleotides are TGTGCCAGCAGTTACAATGGGGGGACCAACACTGAAGCTTTCTTT.

The rearrangement uses TRBV14 and TRBJ2-1; 9 bases fit TRBD2. The CDR3 is 15 residues long. V shed 3 bases and J 7 bases; nucleotides not matched to a gene: 7. Germline lookup yields CDR1 SGHDN and CDR2 FVKESK. Here the CDR3 DNA reads TGTGCCAGCAGCCAGGCGGGAGGGCCGCTAAATGAGCAGTTCTTC. This codes for CASSQAGGPLNEQFF.

This sequence joins TRBV19 and TRBJ2-2; 8 bases line up with TRBD2. This CDR3 comprises 16 residues. Germline trimming cut 3 bases from V and 4 bases from J; bases unmatched to any gene: 7. From germline, CDR1 is LNHDA and CDR2 SQIVND (reference sequence). CDR3: CASSIPSGGGTGELFF. The CDR3 DNA follows: TGTGCCAGTAGTATTCCGAGCGGGGGAGGCACCGGGGAGCTGTTTTTT.

J is TRBJ2-1 and V is TRBV6-4, with 12 nucleotides matching TRBD2. CDR3 length: 18 residues. Trimming removed 2 bases from V and 6 bases from J; junction bases left unmatched: 11. Per the germline V gene, CDR1 is MRHNA and CDR2 is SNTAGT. The CDR3 nucleotides read TGTGCCAGCAGTGACCCGGCTAGCGGGAGGGCCCTCGGCAATGAGCAGTTCTTC. It yields the protein CASSDPASGRALGNEQFF.

The chain is built from TRBV29-1 and TRBJ1-1; D possibly corresponds to TRBD1 (5 bases). Looked up from germline, CDR1 is SQVTM and CDR2 is ANQGSEA. The CDR3 is made up of 14 amino acids. The V gene lost 7 bases and the J gene lost 8 bases, with 23 bases spanning the gap. CDR3 residues: CSATAGTSTGEAFF. CDR3 bases: TGCAGCGCCACGGCGGGGACGTCTACCGGGGAAGCTTTCTTT.

The V call is TRBV29-1, the J call TRBJ2-7; 14 nucleotides agree with TRBD2. The germline CDR1 and CDR2 sequences are SQVTM and ANQGSEA. The CDR3 covers 17 residues. V was clipped by 4 bases and J by 4 bases; unmatched bases: 12. CDR3 coding DNA: TGCAGCGTTGCCGGGACTAGCGGGAGTCCCTCCGTTTACGAGCAGTACTTC. Its protein product is CSVAGTSGSPSVYEQYF.

As concerns this clone: Other DNA sequences within the sample encode an identical CDR3. This chain uses TRBV5-4 with TRBJ2-2, with a weak D call TRBD2 (5 bases). The germline gives CDR1 SGHNT, CDR2 YYREEE (reference sequence). V shed 8 bases and J shed 6 bases, with 26 bases lying between them. The CDR3 spans 17 residues. The CDR3 region is CASSPQGLVRGSGELFF. Here the CDR3 DNA reads TGTGCCAGTAGCCCCCAAGGCCTCGTCCGGGGTTCCGGGGAGCTGTTTTTT.

V gene TRBV7-9 combines with J gene TRBJ2-1, with D maybe TRBD1 (5 bases). The CDR3 spans 14 residues. CDR1 SEHNR and CDR2 FQNEAQ come from the germline V gene (reference sequence). Trimming took off 1 base at V and 8 bases at J, with 12 bases between the two ends. The CDR3 protein is CASSLGQGRDEQFF. CDR3 DNA sequence: TGTGCCAGCAGCTTAGGGCAGGGTAGAGATGAGCAGTTCTTC.

This clone showed up just a few times. The J gene is TRBJ2-7, the V gene TRBV5-4; D is unresolved. The length of the CDR3 is 13 residues. In germline, CDR1 is SGHNT, CDR2 YYREEE (reference sequence). Trimming took 7 bases from V and 2 from J, leaving 13 bases between them. Here the CDR3 DNA reads TGTGCCAGCGGAACTGGTTCGGCCTACGAGCAGTACTTC. This gives the protein CASGTGSAYEQYF.

V and J are TRBV28 and TRBJ2-1; 8 bases align to TRBD2. The ends lost 7 bases at V and 7 bases at J; junction bases unmatched: 15. The CDR3 consists of 16 residues. Germline lookup yields CDR1 MDHEN and CDR2 SYDVKM. Here the CDR3 reads CASTSLGTRLRNEQFF. The CDR3 nucleotides are TGTGCCAGCACCTCCCTCGGGACTAGGCTTAGAAATGAGCAGTTCTTC.

V and J are TRBV12-5 and TRBJ2-3; 13 bases map to TRBD2. Germline assignment: CDR1 LGHNT and CDR2 FRNRAP. Losses at the gene ends were 7 bases for V and 8 bases for J; bases not matched to a gene: 24. This CDR3 region has 20 residues. The CDR3 nucleotides read TGTGCTAGTGCCGGAGTAACGGACACGGGACTAGCGGGGCCCCGGGGTACGCAGTATTTT. This translates into CASAGVTDTGLAGPRGTQYF.

This sequence joins TRBV5-1 and TRBJ2-7, with D unresolved. The CDR3 has 15 amino acids. Trimming removed 3 bases at V and 0 bases at J, with 13 bases between. Germline CDR1 SGHRS, CDR2 YFSETQ. CDR3 amino acids: CASSYAGSFSYEQYF. In DNA, the CDR3 is TGCGCCAGCAGCTACGCAGGAAGCTTCTCCTACGAGCAGTACTTC.

This rearrangement joins TRBV13 to TRBJ2-3, with 11 positions matching TRBD2. Germline assignment: CDR1 PRHDT and CDR2 FYEKMQ (reference sequence). This CDR3 spans 18 amino acids. Unmatched junction bases numbered 9, after V lost 3 bases and J lost 1 base. The CDR3 is CASSFSGRAVGGTDTQYF. The CDR3 region has the DNA TGTGCCAGCAGCTTTAGCGGGAGGGCCGTTGGGGGCACAGATACGCAGTATTTT.

In its sample, this clone was seen once. The rearrangement joins TRBV4-2 to TRBJ2-7, with 7 bases identical to TRBD2. V shed 0 bases, J shed 4 bases, and the junction held 9 bases outside the gene matches. The germline V gene has CDR1 LGHNA and CDR2 YNFKEQ. The CDR3 has 16 residues. The DNA for the CDR3 is TGTGCCAGCAGCCAAGATCAAGCGGGGAGTCGGTACGAGCAGTACTTC. It codes for CASSQDQAGSRYEQYF.

The chain links TRBV15 to TRBJ2-5; D not certain. Germline V gene sequence: CDR1 LNHNV, CDR2 YYDKDF (reference sequence). Trimming removed 8 bases at V and 5 bases at J, with 6 bases between. The CDR3 covers 10 residues. The CDR3 protein is CATGRETQYF. The CDR3 DNA follows: TGTGCCACCGGGCGGGAGACCCAGTACTTC.

This sequence joins TRBV28 and TRBJ2-1; D gene uncertain. V shed 8 bases and J shed 5 bases, with 22 bases lying between them. The CDR3 covers 16 residues. The V gene's germline CDR1 is MDHEN and CDR2 SYDVKM. The CDR3 loop reads CASSSFGSTGDNEQFF. In DNA form, the CDR3 reads TGTGCCAGCTCAAGTTTCGGTAGTACTGGCGACAATGAGCAGTTCTTC.

J is TRBJ2-1 and V is TRBV7-3; D not resolved. This CDR3 is built from 12 residues. Germline V CDR1 and CDR2: SGHTA, FQGTGA. V was shortened by 2 bases and J by 10 bases, with 9 bases between the two germline ends. CDR3 sequence reads: CASSLGVGEQFF. CDR3 sequence (DNA): TGTGCCAGCAGCTTAGGAGTGGGCGAGCAGTTCTTC.

The V call is TRBV28, the J call TRBJ2-3; 14 nucleotides align to TRBD2. Germline lookup yields CDR1 MDHEN and CDR2 SYDVKM. The CDR3 extends over 16 amino acids. The V and J ends lost 11 bases and 3 bases, in that order; junction bases with no gene match: 10. In nucleotides, the CDR3 is TGTGCCGGATCGGGGACTAGCGGGAGTCGGACAGATACGCAGTATTTT. The encoded protein is CAGSGTSGSRTDTQYF.

This clone occurred once. This chain connects TRBV6-1 to TRBJ1-5; D not resolved. The germline V and J ends were trimmed by 7 bases and 3 bases, with 16 bases remaining between them. Germline V CDR1 and CDR2: MNHNS, SASEGT. The CDR3 has 15 residues. The CDR3 protein is CASIFGRGANQPQHF. The DNA for the CDR3 is TGTGCCAGCATTTTTGGCCGAGGTGCCAATCAGCCCCAGCATTTT.

This clone was seen more than once but under ten times. This chain's CDR3 is CASDWGVRGNQPQHF. DNA of the CDR3: TGTGCTAGTGACTGGGGGGTTAGGGGCAATCAGCCCCAGCATTTT. The chain is built from TRBV12-5 and TRBJ1-5; TRBD1 might be the D (5 bases). V was shortened by 7 bases and J by 2 bases, with 15 bases between the two germline ends. In germline, CDR1 is LGHNT, CDR2 FRNRAP. The CDR3 runs 15 residues.

This CDR3 reads CASRLGNTGELFF. For the CDR3, the DNA is TGTGCCAGCCGACTGGGGAACACCGGGGAGCTGTTTTTT. The chain employs TRBV9 and TRBJ2-2; D gene unclear. The CDR3 runs 13 residues. V lost 7 bases to trimming and J lost 1 base, with 8 bases between them. Germline CDR1 SGDLS, CDR2 YYNGEE. The variable domain in full, with the rest retrieved from reference TRBV9 and TRBJ2-2, is DSGVTQTPKHLITATGQRVTLRCSPRSGDLSVYWYQQSLDQGLQFLIQYYNGEERAKGNILERFSAQQFPDLHSELNLSSLELGDSALYFCASRLGNTGELFFGEGSRLTVL.

This chain connects TRBV21-1 to TRBJ2-7; the D call in the table, TRBD1, was not verified against the DNA. TRBV21-1 is listed as a pseudogene. CDR3 length equals 13 residues. CDR3 in amino acids: CASSTVYSYEQYF. The CDR3 DNA follows: TGTGCCAGCAGCACAGTTTACAGCTACGAGCAGTACTTC.

V is TRBV10-3 and J is TRBJ2-6; the match to TRBD1 covers 10 bases. The ends lost 6 bases at V and 0 bases at J; junction bases unmatched: 5. Germline V gene lookup returns CDR1 ENHRY and CDR2 SYGVKD. CDR3 length: 17 amino acids. Written as DNA, the CDR3 is TGTGCCATCAGGGGACAGGGGTCTCCCTCTGGGGCCAACGTCCTGACTTTC. Translating gives CAIRGQGSPSGANVLTF.

The chain combines TRBV19 with TRBJ1-2; D unclear. CDR1 and CDR2 (germline): LNHDA, SQIVND (reference sequence). The CDR3 loop spans 14 amino acids. Trimming cost V 7 bases and J 4 bases, with 16 bases left between them. The CDR3 DNA reads as TGTGCCAGTACGGCGCTGGATCCCCCCTATGGCTACACCTTC. Its translation is CASTALDPPYGYTF.

The chain uses TRBV19 and TRBJ1-2; D remains ambiguous. The ends were cut back, 3 bases at V and 8 bases at J, with 10 bases in the middle. This CDR3 contains 12 residues. Germline loops: CDR1 LNHDA, CDR2 SQIVND (reference sequence). In DNA form, the CDR3 reads TGTGCCAGTAGTATCACTGAGGGAGGCTACACCTTC. Its translation is CASSITEGGYTF.

V usage is TRBV10-3 and J usage is TRBJ2-2, with TRBD1 as a possible D gene (5 bases). With 1 base removed from V and 1 base from J, the gap between germline ends came to 10 bases. This CDR3 is built from 16 residues. The germline gives CDR1 ENHRY, CDR2 SYGVKD. The DNA of the CDR3 is TGTGCCATCAGTGAGTTGGTTACAGGGAACACCGGGGAGCTGTTTTTT. Encoded protein: CAISELVTGNTGELFF.

Here the CDR3 reads CAWSVESEQYF. CDR3 nucleotides: TGTGCCTGGAGTGTAGAGAGCGAGCAGTACTTC. V usage is TRBV30 and J usage is TRBJ2-7; D gene ambiguous. The CDR3 runs 11 residues. V lost 0 bases, J lost 6 bases, and 6 bases lay in between. Germline assignment: CDR1 GTSNPN and CDR2 SVGIG (reference sequence). Full variable domain (outside the CDR3, taken from reference TRBV30 and TRBJ2-7): SQTIHQWPATLVQPVGSPLSLECTVEGTSNPNLYWYRQAAGRGLQLLFYSVGIGQISSEVPQNLSASRPQDRQFILSSKKLLLSDSGFYLCAWSVESEQYFGPGTRLTVT.

The chain combines TRBV27 with TRBJ2-7; D may be TRBD2 (5 bases). The germline V gene has CDR1 MNHEY and CDR2 SMNVEV (reference sequence). The CDR3 loop spans 13 amino acids. Trimming stripped 2 bases from V and 3 bases from J, with 8 bases between. The CDR3 DNA reads as TGTGCCAGCAGTTTAGAGGGCGGCTACGAGCAGTACTTC. Translation gives CASSLEGGYEQYF.